Shown below are 22 T cell receptor beta chains from a single sample sequenced in a study of T cell responses to AZD1222 COVID-19 vaccine (dated by TCRdb to the early 2020s). The time point label here, explained by the study, means: about 28 days (+/-7) after the second vaccine dose. Receptor libraries were prepared by the immunoSEQ multiplex PCR assay. The immuneACCESS repertoire file appears here via TCRdb, limited to in-frame rearrangements. These files lack a portion of the clones; in checked studies, under half of the deficit traces to unresolved V genes, and the cause of the others is not known. The sample has roughly 150,000 clones on record, 85% to 95% of them singletons. Clones ranked in the top ten supply about a tenth of the sample. Sequenced here: peripheral blood, sampled 28 days after the second AZD1222 dose. All receptors derive from an adult who received the AZD1222 COVID-19 vaccine.

The chain combines TRBV5-4 with TRBJ2-2; tentatively, D is TRBD2 (5 bases). There are 13 residues in the CDR3. Deletions cut 0 bases from V and 6 bases from J, with 6 bases between. In germline, CDR1 is SGHNT, CDR2 YYREEE (reference sequence). The CDR3 loop is CASSLGRAGELFF. The CDR3 DNA sequence: TGTGCCAGCAGCTTGGGGCGGGCCGGGGAGCTGTTTTTT.

The gene calls are TRBV2 and TRBJ1-2; 8 bases match TRBD1. The CDR3 is 13 residues long. Losses at the gene ends were 8 bases for V and 3 bases for J; bases not matched to a gene: 5. Looked up from germline, CDR1 is SNHLY and CDR2 is FYNNEI. CDR3 coding DNA: TGTGCCAGCGGGGGACAGGCCGACTATGGCTACACCTTC. Its protein product is CASGGQADYGYTF.

V usage is TRBV5-6 and J usage is TRBJ1-2; D call uncertain. There are 12 residues in the CDR3. Germline V gives CDR1 SGHDT, CDR2 YYEEEE. Trimming stripped 5 bases from V and 8 bases from J, with 13 bases between. The CDR3, as DNA: TGTGCCAGCAGTTCGGCGGGGAGCGGCTACACCTTC. Translation: CASSSAGSGYTF.

The chain recombines TRBV9 with TRBJ2-5; 7 bases are a match to TRBD1. Germline trimming cut 3 bases from V and 2 bases from J; bases unmatched to any gene: 10. CDR1 and CDR2 from the germline V gene are SGDLS and YYNGEE. The CDR3 spans 16 residues. The CDR3 DNA is TGTGCCAGCAGCGAGGACACCGGGACAGCTCAAGAGACCCAGTACTTC. Encoded protein: CASSEDTGTAQETQYF. The full variable domain, rest sourced from reference TRBV9 and TRBJ2-5, is DSGVTQTPKHLITATGQRVTLRCSPRSGDLSVYWYQQSLDQGLQFLIQYYNGEERAKGNILERFSAQQFPDLHSELNLSSLELGDSALYFCASSEDTGTAQETQYFGPGTRLLVL.

This clone has only one observation. The V and J genes are TRBV19 and TRBJ2-1; TRBD2 aligns across 7 bases. The CDR3 has 16 residues. Germline values: CDR1 LNHDA, CDR2 SQIVND (reference sequence). V lost 5 bases to trimming and J lost 4 bases; unmatched junction nucleotides: 11. CDR3 sequence reads: CASSLRLARVYNEQFF. The CDR3 DNA follows: TGTGCCAGTAGTCTACGACTAGCCAGAGTTTACAATGAGCAGTTCTTC.

In this sample, this clone turned up once. This CDR3 is CASSSRLGAYEQYF. The CDR3 DNA reads TGCGCCAGCAGCTCCCGATTGGGGGCCTACGAGCAGTACTTC. V and J are TRBV5-1 and TRBJ2-7; D possibly uses TRBD1 or TRBD2 (5 bases each). Germline V gene sequence: CDR1 SGHRS, CDR2 YFSETQ. The germline V and J ends were trimmed by 3 bases and 2 bases, with 12 bases remaining between them. The CDR3 has 14 amino acids. The full variable domain, completed using reference TRBV5-1 and TRBJ2-7, is KAGVTQTPRYLIKTRGQQVTLSCSPISGHRSVSWYQQTPGQGLQFLFEYFSETQRNKGNFPGRFSGRQFSNSRSEMNVSTLELGDSALYLCASSSRLGAYEQYFGPGTRLTVT.

The V call is TRBV5-5, the J call TRBJ1-1; D uncertain. This CDR3 has 14 amino acids. Germline-derived CDR1 and CDR2 are SGHKS and YYEKEE (reference sequence). Trimming pared 1 base from V and 0 bases from J, leaving 7 bases between. CDR3 sequence reads: CASSLRSLNTEAFF. The CDR3 DNA follows: TGTGCCAGCAGCTTGCGATCTTTGAACACTGAAGCTTTCTTT.

The chain combines TRBV11-2 with TRBJ1-2; no clear D gene. The germline CDR1 and CDR2 sequences are SGHAT and FQNNGV. The ends were cut back, 2 bases at V and 4 bases at J, with 8 bases in the middle. This CDR3 has 13 residues. The CDR3 loop is CASSLTAIYGYTF. CDR3 bases: TGTGCCAGCAGCTTAACAGCTATCTATGGCTACACCTTC.

This clone was seen just once. This rearrangement joins TRBV30 to TRBJ1-1, with D unresolved. The V end was cut by 7 bases, the J end by 5 bases, with 14 bases between. CDR3 length: 12 residues. Germline lookup yields CDR1 GTSNPN and CDR2 SVGIG (reference sequence). CDR3 sequence reads: CAFGGSGTEAFF. The CDR3, as DNA: TGTGCCTTCGGAGGGAGTGGGACTGAAGCTTTCTTT. Using reference TRBV30 and TRBJ1-1 for the parts outside the CDR3, the full variable domain is SQTIHQWPATLVQPVGSPLSLECTVEGTSNPNLYWYRQAAGRGLQLLFYSVGIGQISSEVPQNLSASRPQDRQFILSSKKLLLSDSGFYLCAFGGSGTEAFFGQGTRLTVV.

The chain carries TRBV28 and TRBJ1-3; no firm D call. Germline V lookup: CDR1 MDHEN, CDR2 SYDVKM. This CDR3 is 13 amino acids long. V lost 1 base to trimming and J lost 7 bases, with 8 bases between them. Here the CDR3 DNA reads TGTGCCAGCAGTTTATCATACGGTAACACCATATATTTT. The encoded protein is CASSLSYGNTIYF.

This chain joins TRBV6-5 and TRBJ2-1, with TRBD2 matching over 10 bases. This CDR3 spans 15 amino acids. Per the germline V gene, CDR1 is MNHEY and CDR2 is SVGAGI. V trimming: 5 bases; J trimming: 7 bases; junction bases outside the gene matches: 8. The CDR3 loop is CASSQLAGTNNEQFF. The CDR3 nucleotides are TGTGCCAGCAGTCAACTAGCGGGGACAAATAATGAGCAGTTCTTC.

Points on this clone: Distinct nucleotide sequences in the sample also encode this CDR3. The rearrangement uses TRBV18 and TRBJ2-5; tentative D call: TRBD2 (5 bases). Trimming took off 0 bases at V and 3 bases at J, with 11 bases between the two ends. Germline V gene data show CDR1 as KGHSH and CDR2 as LQKENI. The CDR3 length is 15 residues. The CDR3 DNA sequence: TGTGCCAGCTCACCACCGGGTTTGACTAAAGAGACCCAGTACTTC. It is translated as CASSPPGLTKETQYF.

The chain carries TRBV19 and TRBJ1-5; 7 bases map to TRBD1. Germline V gives CDR1 LNHDA, CDR2 SQIVND (reference sequence). Trimming removed 3 bases from V and 3 bases from J; junction bases left unmatched: 5. The CDR3 totals 15 residues. The CDR3 loop reads CASSMAGGVNQPQHF. The CDR3 bases are TGTGCCAGTAGTATGGCAGGGGGGGTCAATCAGCCCCAGCATTTT.

The rearrangement joins TRBV19 to TRBJ2-1; D not resolved. This CDR3 is 13 amino acids long. The V gene's germline CDR1 is LNHDA and CDR2 SQIVND (reference sequence). Trimming took off 4 bases at V and 6 bases at J, with 10 bases between the two ends. The CDR3 spells CASSRALSNEQFF. The DNA of the CDR3 is TGTGCCAGTAGTAGGGCCCTTTCCAATGAGCAGTTCTTC.

V usage is TRBV30 and J usage is TRBJ2-2, with 7 positions matching TRBD2. Losses at the gene ends were 0 bases for V and 7 bases for J; bases not matched to a gene: 5. Germline-derived CDR1 and CDR2 are GTSNPN and SVGIG (reference sequence). There are 14 residues in the CDR3. CDR3 residues: CAWSVASGGGELFF. The CDR3 DNA sequence: TGTGCCTGGAGTGTGGCTAGCGGAGGCGGGGAGCTGTTTTTT.

The gene calls are TRBV5-1 and TRBJ1-1, with 8 bases matching TRBD1. V was pared by 4 bases and J by 6 bases, with 2 bases of the junction left unmatched. CDR3 length equals 12 residues. Germline CDR1 is SGHRS and CDR2 is YFSETQ. In DNA form, the CDR3 reads TGCGCCAGCAGCCTGACAGGGGCTGAAGCTTTCTTT. The encoded protein is CASSLTGAEAFF.

The CDR3 is CASSPGHTNTEAFF. In DNA form, the CDR3 reads TGTGCCAGCAGTCCTGGACATACGAACACTGAAGCTTTCTTT. The rearrangement uses TRBV28 and TRBJ1-1; tentative D call: TRBD1 (5 bases). CDR3 length: 14 residues. Germline loops: CDR1 MDHEN, CDR2 SYDVKM. V was shortened by 5 bases and J by 1 base, with 11 bases between the two germline ends. The full variable domain, its missing parts supplied by reference TRBV28 and TRBJ1-1, is DVKVTQSSRYLVKRTGEKVFLECVQDMDHENMFWYRQDPGLGLRLIYFSYDVKMKEKGDIPEGYSVSREKKERFSLILESASTNQTSMYLCASSPGHTNTEAFFGQGTRLTVV.

This clone has just a few counts. V is TRBV7-8 and J is TRBJ1-5; perhaps TRBD1 as D (5 bases). Germline values: CDR1 SGHVS, CDR2 FQNEAQ. Trimming took off 1 base at V and 6 bases at J, with 16 bases between the two ends. The CDR3 runs 16 residues. In nucleotides, the CDR3 is TGTGCCAGCAGCTTAGGGCCAGGGAGGTTAGGTCAGCCCCAGCATTTT. This codes for CASSLGPGRLGQPQHF.

The chain joins TRBV30 to TRBJ1-6, with D tentatively TRBD1 (5 bases). V was shortened by 3 bases and J by 7 bases, with 13 bases between the two germline ends. Germline values: CDR1 GTSNPN, CDR2 SVGIG (reference sequence). This CDR3 has 14 residues. The CDR3 region is CAWRFPGKNSPLHF. CDR3 in DNA: TGTGCCTGGAGGTTTCCAGGGAAGAATTCACCCCTCCACTTT.

This clone occurred many times. The CDR3 spells CASSLAGGPGELFF. DNA of the CDR3: TGTGCCAGCAGCTTAGCGGGAGGGCCCGGGGAGCTGTTTTTT. The chain joins TRBV11-3 to TRBJ2-2, with 8 bases aligning to TRBD2. Germline CDR1 SGHNT, CDR2 YENEEA. Trimming at V came to 1 base and at J to 6 bases, leaving 1 base not matched to a gene. There are 14 residues in the CDR3.

This sequence joins TRBV4-1 and TRBJ1-2; tentative D call: TRBD1 (5 bases). CDR3 length equals 18 residues. Germline V gene sequence: CDR1 MGHRA, CDR2 YSYEKL. V was pared by 2 bases and J by 0 bases, with 19 bases between. Here the CDR3 reads CASSQFPGQPSSNYGYTF. The CDR3 coding sequence is TGCGCCAGCAGCCAATTTCCGGGGCAGCCAAGCTCTAACTATGGCTACACCTTC.

The rearrangement links TRBV5-5 to TRBJ1-1; no firm D call. CDR3 length: 12 amino acids. Trimming removed 1 base from V and 6 bases from J, with 7 bases in between. CDR1 and CDR2 (germline): SGHKS, YYEKEE (reference sequence). The CDR3 sequence: CASSLPIPEAFF. DNA of the CDR3: TGTGCCAGCAGCTTGCCCATACCTGAAGCTTTCTTT.